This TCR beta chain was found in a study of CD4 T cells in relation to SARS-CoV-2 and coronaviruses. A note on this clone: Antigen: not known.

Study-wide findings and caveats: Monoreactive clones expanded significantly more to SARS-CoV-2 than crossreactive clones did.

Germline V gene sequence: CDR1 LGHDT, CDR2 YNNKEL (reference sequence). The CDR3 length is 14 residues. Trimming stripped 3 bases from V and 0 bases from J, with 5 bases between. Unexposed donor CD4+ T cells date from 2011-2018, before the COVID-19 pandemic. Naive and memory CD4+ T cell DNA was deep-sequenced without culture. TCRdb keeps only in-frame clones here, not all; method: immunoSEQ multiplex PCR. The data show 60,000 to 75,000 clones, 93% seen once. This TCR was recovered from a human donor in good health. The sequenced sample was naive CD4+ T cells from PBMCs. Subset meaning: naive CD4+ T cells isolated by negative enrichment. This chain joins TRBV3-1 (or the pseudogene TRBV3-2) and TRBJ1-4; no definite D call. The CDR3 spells CASSQVATNEKLFF. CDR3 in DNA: TGTGCCAGCAGCCAGGTGGCAACTAATGAAAAACTGTTTTTT.